This entry concerns a single T cell receptor (beta chain). Its antigen is unidentified. Stated time point: week 35, safety follow-up. Every vaccine dose comprised 300 ug of mutant IDH1 20-mer peptide plus topical imiquimod. Weeks 1, 3, 5, 7, 11, 15, 19 and 23 were when patients received their eight vaccinations. Trimming left V 2 bases short and J 6 bases short, with 10 bases between. This CDR3 has 14 amino acids. Germline CDR1 is MDHEN and CDR2 is SYDVKM. The sample comes from a study of a mutant IDH1 vaccine in newly diagnosed glioma. The wider study: Treated individuals were approximately 62% male and roughly 40% female, averaging about 41 years of age. Visit V12 was at week 35; visit V13 was at week 47.

General study results and limits: Pseudoprogression appeared independent of alterations in top peripheral clonotypes.

The data were produced by immunoSEQ multiplex PCR, yet TCRdb's version contains in-frame clones alone and is incomplete. The top ten clones hold around 4.5% of a sample with over 40,000 clones, roughly 79% of them seen once. This sequence joins TRBV28 and TRBJ1-4; unclear D gene. Sequences were derived from PBMCs, sampled from a glioma patient whose treatment included an IDH1 peptide vaccine. This TCR came from a middle-aged woman with glioma. Some clones in this sample may be carry-over from other donors' samples. CDR3 in amino acids: CASSLTRADEKLFF. CDR3 nucleotides: TGTGCCAGCAGTTTAACCAGAGCCGATGAAAAACTGTTTTTT.